The 5 T cell receptor beta chains below were found in one sample sequenced in a study of blood T cells in healthy people across ages. A second PCR, run for about 7 to 12 cycles, used a sample-barcoded 5' primer plus a J-beta primer mix. TCRdb reanalysed the 5' RACE reads using MiXCR and keeps one entry per CDR3 protein. The table includes 1.5 million to 2 million distinct CDR3 sequences, 39% detected once. The sequenced sample was blood. All receptors derive from a human donor in good health.

Points on this clonotype: This may stem from a read error, because a much larger clone lies one nucleotide away. J is TRBJ2-7 and V is TRBV7-2, with TRBD1 as a possible D gene (7 bases). The J call may be wrong; the DNA end is better matched by TRBJ2-1. The CDR3 is 14 amino acids. Per the germline V gene, CDR1 is SGHTA and CDR2 is FQGNSA. CDR3 in DNA: TGTGCCAGCAGCCGACAGGGAGGCTCCTACGAGCAGTTCTTC. Amino acid sequence: CASSRQGGSYEQFF.

This rearrangement joins TRBV7-9 to TRBJ1-1, with 7 nucleotides matching TRBD1. CDR3 length: 15 residues. The germline gives CDR1 SEHNR, CDR2 FQNEAQ (reference sequence). V lost 3 bases, J lost 3 bases, and 7 bases stayed unmatched. Here the CDR3 reads CASSFPVGQDTEAFF. In DNA form, the CDR3 reads TGTGCCAGCAGCTTCCCCGTCGGACAGGACACTGAAGCTTTCTTT. Based on the CDR3 plus reference TRBV7-9 and TRBJ1-1, the full variable domain is DTGVSQNPRHKITKRGQNVTFRCDPISEHNRLYWYRQTLGQGPEFLTYFQNEAQLEKSRLLSDRFSAERPKGSFSTLEIQRTEQGDSAMYLCASSFPVGQDTEAFFGQGTRLTVV.

The chain has TRBV5-1 and TRBJ1-6; no clear D gene. Germline CDR1 is SGHRS and CDR2 is YFSETQ. The germline V and J ends were trimmed by 2 bases and 7 bases, with 7 bases remaining between them. This CDR3 region has 13 residues. CDR3 sequence reads: CASSLHENSPLHF. CDR3 coding DNA: TGCGCCAGCAGCTTACATGAGAATTCACCCCTCCACTTT.

The J gene is TRBJ1-1, the V gene TRBV6-5; tentatively, D is TRBD1 (5 bases). CDR3 length: 16 amino acids. Germline lookup yields CDR1 MNHEY and CDR2 SVGAGI. Trimming took 0 bases from V and 8 from J, leaving 19 bases between them. The CDR3 DNA reads as TGTGCCAGCAGTTACTCAGGGCAGGGTCTATCGCTGGAAGCTTTCTTT. Amino acid sequence: CASSYSGQGLSLEAFF.

This chain connects TRBV2 to TRBJ2-7; perhaps TRBD1 as D (5 bases). This CDR3 is built from 15 residues. V was cut by 7 bases and J by 0 bases, with 16 bases left in between. The germline V gene has CDR1 SNHLY and CDR2 FYNNEI. CDR3 sequence: CASTPGQKRSYEQYF. CDR3 nucleotide sequence: TGTGCCAGCACACCAGGGCAGAAGCGCTCCTACGAGCAGTACTTC.